One sample yielded the 7 T cell receptor beta chains listed below, sequenced in a study of T cell responses to AZD1222 COVID-19 vaccine. Sequenced by immunoSEQ multiplex PCR; TCRdb stores in-frame clones only, minus some. The sample includes 130,000 or so clones, roughly 93% of them seen just once. The sample consisted of peripheral blood, taken on day 0 of AZD1222 vaccination. These receptors came from an adult in good health.

The chain links TRBV7-3 to TRBJ2-1, with TRBD1 identical over 7 bases. V was clipped by 3 bases and J by 3 bases; unmatched bases: 2. This CDR3 is 14 amino acids long. CDR1 and CDR2 (germline): SGHTA, FQGTGA. CDR3 loop: CASSFGTDYNEQFF. The CDR3 nucleotides are TGTGCCAGCAGCTTCGGGACAGACTACAATGAGCAGTTCTTC.

This chain joins TRBV20-1 and TRBJ1-2; D might be TRBD1 (5 bases). This CDR3 is 11 amino acids long. The V gene lost 6 bases and the J gene lost 5 bases, with 10 bases spanning the gap. The germline gives CDR1 DFQATT, CDR2 SNEGSKA (reference sequence). The CDR3 here is CSAISGYGYTF. The CDR3 DNA follows: TGCAGTGCAATTTCAGGGTATGGCTACACCTTC.

The V call is TRBV15, the J call TRBJ1-1, with 7 bases matching TRBD1. The CDR3 has 13 amino acids. V shed 3 bases, J shed 5 bases, and the junction held 3 bases outside the gene matches. CDR1 is LNHNV, CDR2 YYDKDF, per germline (reference sequence). This chain's CDR3 is CATSRVQGTEAFF. CDR3 in DNA: TGTGCCACCAGCAGGGTACAGGGGACTGAAGCTTTCTTT.

J is TRBJ1-1 and V is TRBV5-4; no firm D call. Germline values: CDR1 SGHNT, CDR2 YYREEE (reference sequence). Between the trimmed V and J ends, which lost 0 bases and 4 bases, there was a span of 13 bases. This CDR3 is 15 amino acids long. This chain's CDR3 is CASSLGTQEITEAFF. The DNA of the CDR3 is TGTGCCAGCAGCTTGGGGACTCAGGAAATCACTGAAGCTTTCTTT.

The chain has TRBV27 and TRBJ1-5; D gene uncertain. The CDR3 is 15 amino acids. V dropped 5 bases and J dropped 1 base, with 12 bases sitting between them. Germline assignment: CDR1 MNHEY and CDR2 SMNVEV (reference sequence). The CDR3 loop reads CASSLRLDSNQPQHF. The CDR3 DNA reads TGTGCCAGCAGTCTCCGGTTGGACAGCAATCAGCCCCAGCATTTT.

The chain combines TRBV19 with TRBJ2-2; D is unresolved. This CDR3 spans 15 amino acids. V lost 5 bases, J lost 2 bases, and 12 bases lay in between. Germline loops: CDR1 LNHDA, CDR2 SQIVND (reference sequence). For the CDR3, the DNA is TGTGCCAGTAGTCCTACCCGATCAAACACCGGGGAGCTGTTTTTT. This sequence encodes CASSPTRSNTGELFF.

The J gene is TRBJ2-7, the V gene TRBV5-1; TRBD1 matches 10 bases. The ends lost 3 bases at V and 2 bases at J; junction bases unmatched: 5. Germline V gives CDR1 SGHRS, CDR2 YFSETQ. The CDR3 has 15 residues. The CDR3 sequence: CASSSGTGVPYEQYF. The CDR3 nucleotides are TGCGCCAGCAGCTCCGGGACAGGGGTCCCCTACGAGCAGTACTTC. The variable domain in full, with the rest retrieved from reference TRBV5-1 and TRBJ2-7, is KAGVTQTPRYLIKTRGQQVTLSCSPISGHRSVSWYQQTPGQGLQFLFEYFSETQRNKGNFPGRFSGRQFSNSRSEMNVSTLELGDSALYLCASSSGTGVPYEQYFGPGTRLTVT.